Below, 21 T cell receptor beta chains from the same sample are listed, as sequenced in a study of T cells expressing NK-cell markers. TCRdb reprocessed the 5' RACE reads and stores each CDR3 protein as one record, lacking DNA. The repertoire table contains a few hundred thousand distinct CDR3 sequences. Sequenced sample: blood T cells: a sorted CD56 or NKG2C T cell subset, CD4+ or CD8+ T cells, or bulk PBMC T cells (not recorded which). These receptors were taken from a man in his late teens or twenties in good health.

The chain joins TRBV7-3 to TRBJ2-3. Germline V gives CDR1 SGHTA, CDR2 FQGTGA. The CDR3 sequence is 13 residues long. The CDR3 region is CASSALGTDTQYF.

V is TRBV12-3 or TRBV12-4 and J is TRBJ2-1; TCRdb indicates TRBD2, and absent DNA this call remains unverified. The CDR3 extends over 13 amino acids. CDR3 sequence: CACQAGGYNEQFF.

The V and J genes are TRBV4-1 and TRBJ2-1; TCRdb designates TRBD2, a call that cannot be tested without DNA. The germline CDR1 and CDR2 sequences are MGHRA and YSYEKL. This CDR3 is 17 amino acids long. CDR3 residues: CASSQDPFFREDDEQFF.

The rearrangement uses TRBV19 and TRBJ1-1; the TRBD1 assignment by TCRdb is unverifiable without DNA. This CDR3 contains 13 residues. Per the germline V gene, CDR1 is LNHDA and CDR2 is SQIVND (reference sequence). The CDR3 region is CASSGTGGTEAFF.

CDR3 loop: CASSLDLAGQGTTGELFF. The chain links TRBV11-1 to TRBJ2-2; TCRdb's assignment of TRBD1 cannot be checked, as there is no DNA. The germline CDR1 and CDR2 sequences are SGHAT and FQDESV (reference sequence). The CDR3 extends over 18 amino acids.

V usage is TRBV12-3 or TRBV12-4 and J usage is TRBJ2-1; TCRdb returns TRBD2, unconfirmable since there is no DNA. This CDR3 region has 12 residues. CDR3 protein: CASSFEGDPQFF.

The chain is built from TRBV29-1 and TRBJ2-7; without DNA, the TCRdb call of TRBD2 cannot be checked. The CDR3 runs 14 residues. Germline CDR1 reads SQVTM; CDR2 reads ANQGSEA. This CDR3 reads CSVHLGRDGDGQYF.

The CDR3 sequence is CASWTSGRDTQYF. The chain has TRBV6-2 or TRBV6-3 and TRBJ2-3; absent DNA, TCRdb's TRBD2 call cannot be checked. In germline, CDR1 is MNHEY, CDR2 SVGEGT. This CDR3 has 13 amino acids.

J is TRBJ2-5 and V is TRBV4-1. Germline V gene lookup returns CDR1 MGHRA and CDR2 YSYEKL. CDR3 size: 14 residues. The CDR3 protein is CASSQEQFVETQYF.

The V call is TRBV13, the J call TRBJ2-7; with no DNA, the TCRdb D assignment of TRBD2 cannot be verified. The germline V gene has CDR1 PRHDT and CDR2 FYEKMQ (reference sequence). This CDR3 spans 14 amino acids. The CDR3 loop is CASSQGQLRDEQYF.

The V gene is TRBV9, the J gene TRBJ2-3; TCRdb's D call of TRBD1 is untestable without DNA. Germline V gives CDR1 SGDLS, CDR2 YYNGEE. This CDR3 is 16 amino acids long. The CDR3 spells CASSPRQALRADTQYF.

The chain carries TRBV6-5 and TRBJ1-1. This CDR3 is built from 14 residues. CDR1 is MNHEY and CDR2 is SVGAGI in the germline V gene. CDR3: CASSYRSGNTEAFF.

J is TRBJ2-1 and V is TRBV20-1. Looked up from germline, CDR1 is DFQATT and CDR2 is SNEGSKA (reference sequence). The CDR3 is 16 amino acids. The CDR3 sequence: CSARDLSEKSYNEQFF.

J is TRBJ2-3 and V is TRBV10-2; the D call of TRBD2 rests on TCRdb alone, since no DNA is present to check it. Germline V gene data show CDR1 as WSHSY and CDR2 as SAAADI. The CDR3 totals 14 residues. CDR3 protein: CASSGASGTDTQYF.

The chain combines TRBV25-1 with TRBJ2-3. Germline V gives CDR1 MGHDK, CDR2 SYGVNS. The CDR3 spans 12 residues. This chain's CDR3 is CASASSTDTQYF.

The rearrangement joins TRBV5-1 to TRBJ2-1; TCRdb designates TRBD2, a call that cannot be tested without DNA. The germline gives CDR1 SGHRS, CDR2 YFSETQ. The CDR3 length is 17 residues. CDR3 amino acids: CASSSEGLAGNYNEQFF.

The chain has TRBV12-3 or TRBV12-4 and TRBJ2-4; TCRdb names TRBD2, which stays unverified in the absence of DNA. This CDR3 is 14 amino acids long. CDR3 residues: CASSLGGGWDIQYF.

CDR3 loop: CASSSPSSGADEQFF. V and J are TRBV12-3 or TRBV12-4 and TRBJ2-1; TCRdb names TRBD1, which stays unverified in the absence of DNA. The CDR3 is made up of 15 amino acids.

This chain links TRBV7-9 with TRBJ2-3; TCRdb's D call, TRBD2, is unchecked because there is no DNA. Germline CDR1 is SEHNR and CDR2 is FQNEAQ (reference sequence). This CDR3 region has 15 residues. The CDR3 reads CASSSRLAGLDTQYF.

The V gene is TRBV15, the J gene TRBJ2-4; the D call of TRBD2 rests on TCRdb alone, since no DNA is present to check it. The CDR3 consists of 12 residues. The V gene's germline CDR1 is LNHNV and CDR2 YYDKDF (reference sequence). The CDR3 protein is CATSRRADIQYF.

V gene TRBV9 combines with J gene TRBJ2-3; the D gene TCRdb calls, TRBD1, cannot be checked with no DNA. Germline CDR1 is SGDLS and CDR2 is YYNGEE. The CDR3 spans 14 residues. The CDR3 loop is CASSEGQGTDTQYF.